This T cell receptor (beta chain) was captured by sequencing in a study of blood T cell repertoires in COVID-19 (dated by TCRdb to about 2020). Describing the broader study: Collaborator samples came from the United States, Italy and Spain and covered acute and convalescent phases of COVID-19. The samples were drawn from two sources: the first 160 participants of the ongoing ImmuneRACE study, and 1,254 subjects contributed by 6 global collaborators. Deeply sampled blood TCRbeta repertoires from subjects exposed to, actively infected with, or recovered from COVID-19 were included in the dataset. Where HLA class I and class II types were available, the types were taken from metadata supplied by the sample provider, not from assay-based typing. The repertoires were released in a freely available public database meant as a resource for research on the immune response to SARS-CoV-2. The prospective study material was composed of cDNA or gDNA derived from T cells, B-cell-depleted T cells, or PBMCs. Sample metadata almost always included a de-identified subject ID, COVID-19 status, age in years and sex.

TCRbeta CDR3 regions were amplified from genomic DNA by means of the immunoSEQ Assay, a bias-controlled multiplex PCR. Per the original workflow: Within the assay, amplification of reference gene primers was used to estimate how many nucleated cells each sample contained. To quantify the absolute abundance of each unique TCRbeta CDR3 rearrangement, sequence reads were collapsed and filtered. Productive Simpson clonality was computed per sample as the square root of Simpson's diversity index over productive rearrangements. TCRdb took this table from immuneACCESS and kept in-frame rearrangements with V and J called. Such tables lack part of the clones; where checked against another copy, unresolved V genes explain under half of the gap, and the rest is unexplained. The V and J calls and clone size are taken from that table; D and trimming were inferred from the DNA. The sample contains some 65,000 clones, approximately 83% of them found a single time. The top ten clonotypes cover roughly 2.9% of the sample.

Note on this clone: Its antigen remains undetermined. No quality values exist for individual bases; no much larger clone is one base distant.

Each collaborating institution followed its own protocols to collect whole blood in K2EDTA tubes. For TCRbeta analysis, collaborator samples were shipped as frozen whole blood, as isolated PBMCs, or as DNA extracted from either sample type. General study outcomes and caveats: The quantity of clinical and demographic metadata differed by source and by participant and was supplied without curation.

Sequences MNHEY (CDR1) and SVGAGI (CDR2) are obtained from the germline V gene. Germline trimming: 2 bases from V, 5 bases from J; junction bases outside gene matches: 8. From the cysteine through the phenylalanine, the CDR3 covers 16 amino acids. This entry keeps only the CDR3 DNA: 48 bases, framed from base 1. The rearrangement joined TRBV6-5 to TRBJ2-1; a stretch of 8 junction bases matches TRBD2. Sample: peripheral blood. The receptor's source is a man older than 75 with acute or convalescent COVID-19. The DNA reads as follows: TGTGCCAGCAGTTACACCCCCTGGCGGGGGGACAATGAGCAGTTCTTC. Its translation reads: CASSYTPWRGDNEQFF.